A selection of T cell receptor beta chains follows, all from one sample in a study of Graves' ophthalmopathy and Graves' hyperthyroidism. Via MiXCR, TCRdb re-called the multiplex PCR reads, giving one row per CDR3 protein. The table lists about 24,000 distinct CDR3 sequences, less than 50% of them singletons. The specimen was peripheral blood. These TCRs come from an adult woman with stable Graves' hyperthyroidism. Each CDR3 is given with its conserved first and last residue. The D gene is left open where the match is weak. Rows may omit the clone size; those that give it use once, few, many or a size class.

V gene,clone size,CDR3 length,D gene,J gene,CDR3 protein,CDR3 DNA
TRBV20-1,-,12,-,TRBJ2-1,CSASSIFGEQFF,TGCAGTGCCAGTAGTATCTTCGGTGAGCAGTTCTTC
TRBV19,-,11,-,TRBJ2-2,CASSLQGELFF,TGTGCCAGTAGCCTACAGGGGGAGCTGTTTTTT
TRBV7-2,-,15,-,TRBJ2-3,CASRQLAQQSDTQYF,TGTGCCAGCAGACAATTGGCCCAACAATCAGATACGCAGTATTTT
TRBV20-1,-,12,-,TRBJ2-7,CSASGSSYEQYF,TGCAGTGCTAGCGGGAGCTCCTACGAGCAGTACTTC
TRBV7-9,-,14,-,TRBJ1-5,CASSPPGGSQPQHF,TGTGCCAGCAGCCCCCCCGGGGGTAGCCAGCCCCAGCATTTT
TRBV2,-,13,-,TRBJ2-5,CASSAWLRETQYF,TGTGCCAGCAGCGCATGGTTGAGGGAGACCCAGTACTTC
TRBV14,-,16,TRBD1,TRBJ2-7,CASSHYLGQGAYEQYF,TGTGCCAGCAGCCACTACTTGGGACAGGGAGCCTACGAGCAGTACTTC
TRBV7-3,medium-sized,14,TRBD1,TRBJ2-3,CASSSDRDTDTQYF,TGTGCCAGCAGCTCGGACAGGGACACAGATACGCAGTATTTT
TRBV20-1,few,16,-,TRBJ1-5,CSARDKDRTDNQPQHF,TGCAGTGCTAGAGATAAGGACAGAACTGACAATCAGCCCCAGCATTTT
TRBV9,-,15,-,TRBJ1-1,CASSISGRGNTEAFF,TGTGCCAGCAGCATAAGCGGGAGAGGGAACACTGAAGCTTTCTTT
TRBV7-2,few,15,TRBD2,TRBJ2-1,CASSPFSGRGDEQFF,TGTGCCAGCAGCCCCTTTAGCGGGAGAGGCGATGAGCAGTTCTTC
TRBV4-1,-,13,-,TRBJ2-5,CASSQPRGRTQYF,TGCGCCAGCAGCCAGCCTCGTGGGCGGACCCAGTACTTC
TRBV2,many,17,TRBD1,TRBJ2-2,CASSEEQGEMNTGELFF,TGTGCCAGCAGTGAAGAGCAGGGGGAGATGAACACCGGGGAGCTGTTTTTT
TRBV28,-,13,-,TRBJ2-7,CARGHRLGSGQYF,TGTGCCAGAGGTCATAGGTTGGGGAGCGGGCAGTACTTC
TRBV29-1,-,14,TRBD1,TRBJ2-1,CSVVWDRGPGEQFF,TGCAGCGTTGTCTGGGACAGGGGGCCGGGTGAGCAGTTCTTC
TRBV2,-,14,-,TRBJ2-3,CASSPSTRGDTQYF,TGTGCCAGCAGCCCAAGTACCCGGGGAGATACGCAGTATTTT
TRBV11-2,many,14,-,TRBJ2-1,CASSLGGGYDEQFF,TGTGCCAGCAGCTTAGGAGGGGGGTACGATGAGCAGTTCTTC
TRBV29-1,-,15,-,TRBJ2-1,CSVDQISLPTNEQFF,TGCAGCGTCGACCAAATCAGCCTCCCAACGAATGAGCAGTTCTTC
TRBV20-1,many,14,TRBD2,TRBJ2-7,CSASSSGRTYEQYF,TGCAGTGCTAGTTCGAGCGGGAGAACCTACGAGCAGTACTTC
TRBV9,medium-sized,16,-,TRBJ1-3,CASSGNHRPPGNTIYF,TGTGCCAGCAGCGGAAATCACCGACCGCCTGGAAACACCATATATTTT
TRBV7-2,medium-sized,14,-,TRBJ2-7,CASTSLAYRDPGYF,TGTGCCAGCACCAGCTTGGCCTACCGGGACCCAGGATACTTC
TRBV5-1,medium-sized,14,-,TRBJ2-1,CASSFSQGSGEQFF,TGCGCCAGCAGCTTTTCCCAGGGTTCGGGCGAGCAGTTCTTC
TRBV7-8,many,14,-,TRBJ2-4,CASSPLGVGDIQYF,TGTGCCAGCAGCCCGTTAGGGGTAGGAGACATTCAGTACTTC
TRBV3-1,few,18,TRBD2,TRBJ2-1,CASSQDLTGTSGYNEQFF,TGTGCCAGCAGCCAAGATCTCACCGGGACTAGCGGCTACAATGAGCAGTTCTTC
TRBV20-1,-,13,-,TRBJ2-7,CSAGSPNTYEQYF,TGCAGTGCTGGTAGTCCCAACACCTACGAGCAGTACTTC
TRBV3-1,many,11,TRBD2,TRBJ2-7,CASRQGEGLYF,TGTGCCAGCAGACAAGGGGAGGGGTTGTACTTC
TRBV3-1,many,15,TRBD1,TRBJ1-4,CASSQDGGTDEKLFF,TGTGCCAGCAGCCAAGATGGGGGGACAGATGAAAAACTGTTTTTT
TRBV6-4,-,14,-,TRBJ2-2,CASSPGFDTGELFF,TGTGCCAGCAGTCCCGGGTTTGACACCGGGGAGCTGTTTTTT
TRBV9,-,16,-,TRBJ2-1,CASSVGGESSYNEQFF,TGTGCCAGCAGCGTAGGAGGGGAGAGCTCCTACAATGAGCAGTTCTTC
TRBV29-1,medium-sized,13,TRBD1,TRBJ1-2,CSVVKQGAVGYTF,TGCAGCGTTGTCAAACAGGGGGCTGTTGGCTACACCTTC
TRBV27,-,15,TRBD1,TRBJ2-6,CASRDRVSGANVLTF,TGCGCCAGCAGGGACAGGGTCTCTGGGGCCAACGTCCTGACTTTC
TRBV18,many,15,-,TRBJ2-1,CASSPGGRSYNEQFF,TGTGCCAGCTCACCGGGTGGGAGGTCCTACAATGAGCAGTTCTTC
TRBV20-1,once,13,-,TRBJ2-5,CSASRMGVETQYF,TGCAGTGCCAGCCGGATGGGGGTAGAGACCCAGTACTTC
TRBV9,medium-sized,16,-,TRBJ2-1,CASSVLGSGLDNEQFF,TGTGCCAGCAGCGTACTGGGTAGCGGACTCGACAATGAGCAGTTCTTC
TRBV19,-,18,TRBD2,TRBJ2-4,CASSARTGLAGVENTQYF,TGTGCCAGTAGTGCGCGAACCGGACTAGCGGGGGTGGAAAACACTCAGTACTTC
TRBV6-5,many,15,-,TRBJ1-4,CASSYQGAVSEKLFF,TGTGCCAGCAGTTACCAAGGGGCGGTTAGTGAAAAACTGTTTTTT
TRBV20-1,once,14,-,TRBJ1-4,CSARDSLGNEKLFF,TGCAGTGCTAGAGATAGCTTAGGTAATGAAAAACTGTTTTTT
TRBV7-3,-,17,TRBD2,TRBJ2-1,CASTPGTSGASYNEQFF,TGTGCCAGCACCCCCGGGACTAGCGGGGCCTCCTACAATGAGCAGTTCTTC
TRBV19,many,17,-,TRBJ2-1,CASSIDPRAGSYNEQFF,TGTGCCAGTAGTATAGATCCTAGGGCGGGCTCCTACAATGAGCAGTTCTTC
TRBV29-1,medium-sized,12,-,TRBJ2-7,CSVDAGAYEQYF,TGCAGCGTTGACGCAGGTGCCTACGAGCAGTACTTC
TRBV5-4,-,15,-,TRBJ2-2,CASSLEQAKRGELFF,TGTGCCAGCAGCTTGGAACAAGCGAAGCGCGGGGAGCTGTTTTTT
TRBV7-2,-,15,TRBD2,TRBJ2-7,CASSGTSGRFDEQYF,TGTGCCAGCAGCGGGACTAGCGGGAGGTTCGACGAGCAGTACTTC
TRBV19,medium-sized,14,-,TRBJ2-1,CASSTNTGWREQFF,TGTGCCAGTAGTACCAACACAGGGTGGAGGGAGCAGTTCTTC
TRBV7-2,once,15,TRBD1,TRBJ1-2,CASSRDSGGFAGNTF,TGTGCCAGTAGCCGGGACAGCGGCGGCTTTGCTGGAAACACCTTC
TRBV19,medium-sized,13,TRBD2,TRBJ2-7,CATGTGEGYEQYF,TGTGCCACGGGGACGGGGGAGGGATACGAGCAGTACTTC
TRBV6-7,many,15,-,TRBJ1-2,CASSRLGTVNYGYTF,TGTGCCAGCAGTAGGCTCGGGACGGTAAACTATGGCTACACCTTC
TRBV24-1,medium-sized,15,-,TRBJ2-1,CATSDPGVQRSEQFF,TGTGCCACCAGTGACCCGGGAGTACAGAGGAGTGAGCAGTTCTTC
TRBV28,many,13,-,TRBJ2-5,CASSLGGRETQYF,TGTGCCAGCAGTTTAGGGGGGAGAGAGACCCAGTACTTC
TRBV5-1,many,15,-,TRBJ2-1,CASSLEGPSYNEQFF,TGCGCCAGCAGCTTAGAAGGGCCCTCCTACAATGAGCAGTTCTTC
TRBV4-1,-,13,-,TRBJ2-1,CDSSHGDRASPIF,TGCGACAGCAGCCACGGAGATAGGGCGTCTCCGATCTTC
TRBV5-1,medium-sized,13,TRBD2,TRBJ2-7,CASRLAGGYEQYF,TGCGCCAGCAGACTAGCGGGAGGGTACGAGCAGTACTTC